Listed below are T cell receptor beta chains from one sample, sequenced in a study of post-analysis software for immune sequencing data. Each CDR3 protein gets one entry after TCRdb re-called the PCR reads with MiXCR. Among around 500,000 distinct CDR3 sequences listed, approximately 31% were seen once. The specimen was blood. These receptors came from a girl under 18 with multiple sclerosis. CDR3s include the opening cysteine and the closing phenylalanine or tryptophan. The D gene is left open where the match is weak. Rows give clone size only sometimes, using once, few, many, or a class for an expanded clone.

>.|TRBJ2-7|.|TRBV7-3
TGTGCCAGCAGCCCGACTAGGGGTAACGAGCAGTACTTC
CASSPTRGNEQYF
>.|TRBJ2-5|.|TRBV20-1
TGCAGTGCTAGAGGGCGTGGGCGGAACGCTCAAGAGACCCAGTACTTC
CSARGRGRNAQETQYF
>.|TRBJ2-5|.|TRBV6-5
TGTGCCAGCAGTTACTCCGCGGGGCGTGAGGAGACCCAGTACTTC
CASSYSAGREETQYF
>.|TRBJ1-2|.|TRBV14
TGTGCCAGCAGCCAAGCGACTAACTATGGCTACACCTTC
CASSQATNYGYTF
>few|TRBJ1-2|.|TRBV15
TGTGCCACCAGCACATCCCCGGCGAGGTCCTACACCTTC
CATSTSPARSYTF
>few|TRBJ2-6|.|TRBV29-1
TGCAGCGTTATGAGGATTGGATTTGGCTCTGGGGCCAACGTCCTGACTTTC
CSVMRIGFGSGANVLTF
>.|TRBJ2-3|.|TRBV7-3
TGTGCCAGCAGCCAACAGTCTAGCACAGATACGCAGTATTTT
CASSQQSSTDTQYF
>.|TRBJ2-3|TRBD1|TRBV2
TGTGCCAGAATTGACAGGGGCCTCGCAGATACGCAGTATTTT
CARIDRGLADTQYF
>few|TRBJ2-5|TRBD2|TRBV11-3
TGTGCCAGCAGCTTAGTTGGTCCTAGCGGGGGTCAAGAGACCCAGTACTTC
CASSLVGPSGGQETQYF
>.|TRBJ2-5|TRBD2|TRBV11-2
TGTGCCAGCAGCTTAGAGGGACTAGTTTCGGAGACCCAGTACTTC
CASSLEGLVSETQYF
>.|TRBJ2-1|.|TRBV2
TGTGCCAGCGGGGGGAGGGGGGGACCTCGGAATGAGCAGTTCTTC
CASGGRGGPRNEQFF
>.|TRBJ2-7|TRBD1|TRBV12-3/TRBV12-4
TGTGCCAGCAGTATTCCTCCTGACAGGGGCGAGCAGTACTTC
CASSIPPDRGEQYF
>.|TRBJ2-5|.|TRBV20-1
TGCAGTGCCGAAGGGGCTTTTGCGGGGGCGGAGGAGCAGTACTTC
CSAEGAFAGAEEQYF
>few|TRBJ2-1|TRBD1|TRBV5-1
TGCGCCAGCAGCCCCTCGGGGACAGGGGGGCACAATGAGCAGTTCTTC
CASSPSGTGGHNEQFF
>.|TRBJ1-2|.|TRBV2
TGTGCCAGCAGGCAAGAAGGCGGTGCTGGCTATGGCTACACCTTC
CASRQEGGAGYGYTF
>few|TRBJ1-5|.|TRBV29-1
TGCAGCGTTGGGAACCTCCTGGGGCAGCCCCAGCATTTT
CSVGNLLGQPQHF
>.|TRBJ1-4|TRBD1|TRBV7-2
TGTGCCAGCAGCTCGGGACAGGGTTACGAGGGTGAAAAACTGTTTTTT
CASSSGQGYEGEKLFF